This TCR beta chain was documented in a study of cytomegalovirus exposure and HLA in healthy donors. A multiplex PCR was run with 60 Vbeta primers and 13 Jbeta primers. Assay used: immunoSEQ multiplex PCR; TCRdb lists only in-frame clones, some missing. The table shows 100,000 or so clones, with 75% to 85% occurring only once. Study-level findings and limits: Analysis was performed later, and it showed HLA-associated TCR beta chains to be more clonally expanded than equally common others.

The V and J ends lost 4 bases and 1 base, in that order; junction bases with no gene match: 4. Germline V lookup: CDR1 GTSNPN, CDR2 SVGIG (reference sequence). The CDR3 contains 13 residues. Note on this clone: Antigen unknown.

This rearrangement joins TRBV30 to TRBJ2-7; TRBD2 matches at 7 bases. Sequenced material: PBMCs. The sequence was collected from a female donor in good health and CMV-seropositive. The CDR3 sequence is CAWISGKSYEQYF. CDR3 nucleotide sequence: TGTGCCTGGATCAGCGGGAAATCCTACGAGCAGTACTTC. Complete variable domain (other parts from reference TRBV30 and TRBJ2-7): SQTIHQWPATLVQPVGSPLSLECTVEGTSNPNLYWYRQAAGRGLQLLFYSVGIGQISSEVPQNLSASRPQDRQFILSSKKLLLSDSGFYLCAWISGKSYEQYFGPGTRLTVT.